The 14 T cell receptor beta chains listed next were all sequenced from one sample in a study of cytomegalovirus exposure and HLA in healthy donors. Amplification used 60 Vbeta primers and 13 Jbeta primers. Generated by immunoSEQ multiplex PCR, the TCRdb table keeps only in-frame clones and is missing some. The sample includes over 150,000 clones, about four fifths of them seen just once. Specimen: PBMCs. The receptor source for this set is a woman between 45 and 65 years old in good health and CMV-seropositive.

V and J are TRBV27 and TRBJ2-1; 8 nucleotides agree with TRBD1. The ends lost 3 bases at V and 8 bases at J; junction bases unmatched: 6. The germline V gene has CDR1 MNHEY and CDR2 SMNVEV (reference sequence). This CDR3 has 14 residues. CDR3 in amino acids: CASSFDRGLDEQFF. CDR3 DNA sequence: TGTGCCAGCAGTTTCGACAGGGGATTGGATGAGCAGTTCTTC.

This clone was counted a few times. The chain has TRBV7-2 and TRBJ1-1; TRBD1 matches 8 bases. Trimming at V came to 5 bases and at J to 10 bases, leaving 18 bases not matched to a gene. CDR1 is SGHTA, CDR2 FQGNSA, per germline. The CDR3 runs 16 residues. This chain's CDR3 is CASSTRDPGQGRVAFF. As DNA, the CDR3 is TGTGCCAGCAGCACCCGTGACCCCGGACAGGGTAGGGTAGCTTTCTTT.

This clone has a handful of counts. This sequence joins TRBV28 and TRBJ1-6; 7 nucleotides align to TRBD1. This CDR3 has 14 amino acids. J gave up 7 bases and V 8 bases, and 8 bases lay outside the gene matches. Germline assignment: CDR1 MDHEN and CDR2 SYDVKM. DNA for the CDR3: TGTGCCAGCTACGACAGGGCCGCCAATTCACCCCTCCACTTT. Protein sequence: CASYDRAANSPLHF.

The chain employs TRBV7-2 and TRBJ2-5; a weak D match, TRBD2 (7 bases). This CDR3 spans 15 amino acids. Trimming took off 5 bases at V and 4 bases at J, with 17 bases between the two ends. Germline-derived CDR1 and CDR2 are SGHTA and FQGNSA. The CDR3 DNA follows: TGTGCCAGCAGCGATCGGGGGGCCGTTCCAGAGACCCAGTACTTC. Protein: CASSDRGAVPETQYF. Looking up the rest from reference TRBV7-2 and TRBJ2-5 gives the full variable domain: GAGVSQSPSNKVTEKGKDVELRCDPISGHTALYWYRQSLGQGLEFLIYFQGNSAPDKSGLPSDRFSAERTGGSVSTLTIQRTQQEDSAVYLCASSDRGAVPETQYFGPGTRLLVL.

The chain uses TRBV11-2 and TRBJ2-3, with D tentatively TRBD1 (5 bases). V lost 4 bases to trimming and J lost 2 bases, with 7 bases between them. CDR3 length equals 13 residues. Germline loops: CDR1 SGHAT, CDR2 FQNNGV. In DNA form, the CDR3 reads TGTGCCAGCAGCTCACAGGTCACAGATACGCAGTATTTT. It translates to CASSSQVTDTQYF.

DNA of the CDR3: TGTGCCAGCAGTGATTATAAGGGGGCGAACACTGAAGCTTTCTTT. Translating gives CASSDYKGANTEAFF. The gene calls are TRBV2 and TRBJ1-1; TRBD1 matches 7 bases. Germline CDR1 is SNHLY and CDR2 is FYNNEI. Trimming took 3 bases from V and 1 from J; bases not matched to a gene: 5. The CDR3 is 15 amino acids.

CDR3 sequence: CASSLGGSHNEQFF. In nucleotides, the CDR3 is TGCGCCAGCAGCTTAGGCGGGAGTCACAATGAGCAGTTCTTC. The rearrangement joins TRBV5-1 to TRBJ2-1; the match to TRBD2 covers 7 bases. V dropped 2 bases and J dropped 5; count of bases not matched to a gene: 4. The germline gives CDR1 SGHRS, CDR2 YFSETQ. This CDR3 is 14 amino acids long.

The V gene is TRBV28, the J gene TRBJ1-1, with 7 bases that match TRBD1. The ends lost 3 bases at V and 1 base at J; junction bases unmatched: 5. From germline, CDR1 is MDHEN and CDR2 SYDVKM. There are 15 residues in the CDR3. The CDR3 DNA is TGTGCCAGCAGTTTTACAGGGGAGGCGAACACTGAAGCTTTCTTT. As protein: CASSFTGEANTEAFF.

This clone was seen a handful of times. The chain uses TRBV2 and TRBJ1-1, with D unclear. From germline, CDR1 is SNHLY and CDR2 FYNNEI. V dropped 5 bases and J dropped 1 base, with 8 bases sitting between them. The CDR3 runs to 13 residues. CDR3 residues: CASSPNTNTEAFF. The CDR3 nucleotides read TGTGCCAGCAGTCCCAACACGAACACTGAAGCTTTCTTT.

Remarks on this clone: One junction end disagrees with the germline gene, perhaps due to a read error. V gene TRBV7-7 combines with J gene TRBJ2-1, with 9 bases aligning to TRBD1. This CDR3 contains 13 residues. Germline CDR1 and CDR2: SSHAT and FNYEAQ (reference sequence). The CDR3 bases are TGTGCTAGCAGCAGGGACAGGGCCAATGAGCAGTTCTTC. Translating it yields CASSRDRANEQFF.

This clone appeared once. The chain's CDR3 is CATTPSSYEQYF. Written as DNA, the CDR3 is TGTGCCACCACCCCTAGCTCCTACGAGCAGTACTTC. V gene TRBV2 combines with J gene TRBJ2-7; D is undetermined. This CDR3 is built from 12 residues. Per germline, CDR1 SNHLY and CDR2 FYNNEI. V was pared by 10 bases and J by 0 bases, with 10 bases between.

The chain uses TRBV28 and TRBJ2-7, with 7 bases identical to TRBD1. CDR1 MDHEN and CDR2 SYDVKM come from the germline V gene. V was pared by 3 bases and J by 4 bases, with 9 bases of the junction left unmatched. The CDR3 spans 15 residues. The CDR3 here is CASSFQGVLRYEQYF. The CDR3 DNA reads as TGTGCCAGCAGTTTTCAGGGGGTGTTAAGATACGAGCAGTACTTC.

This clone was counted once. The rearrangement links TRBV7-2 to TRBJ2-1; 9 nucleotides match TRBD2. The CDR3 length is 13 residues. With V trimmed by 1 base and J by 13 bases, 5 bases remained unmatched. Germline V gene sequence: CDR1 SGHTA, CDR2 FQGNSA. The CDR3 is CASSLGGLAIQFF. In DNA, the CDR3 is TGTGCCAGCAGCTTAGGGGGACTAGCCATCCAGTTCTTC.

This rearrangement joins TRBV27 to TRBJ2-7, with 8 bases aligning to TRBD1. The germline CDR1 and CDR2 sequences are MNHEY and SMNVEV (reference sequence). The CDR3 length is 12 residues. Trimming cost V 11 bases and J 2 bases; bases outside gene matches: 5. The CDR3 sequence: CACGTGAYEQYF. CDR3 sequence (DNA): TGTGCCTGCGGGACAGGCGCCTACGAGCAGTACTTC.